What follows describes a single T cell receptor beta chain. Antigen specificity is unknown. Preparing the TCRbeta library involved the use of unique molecular identifiers. TCRdb redid the calling of the PCR reads with MiXCR, one entry per CDR3 protein. Of about 420,000 distinct CDR3 sequences listed, roughly 15% are singletons. V trimming: 3 bases; J trimming: 0 bases; junction bases outside the gene matches: 5. The CDR3 is 18 amino acids. This specimen belongs to a study of T-cell reconstitution after alpha-beta-depleted transplantation in children. Study conclusions and caveats: By about two months after transplant, alpha-beta T cells reportedly arose from several hundred graft clones that had expanded. It was surviving recipient T cells and thymic progenitors that gave some patients high TCRbeta diversity at day 60.

The source material was PBMCs, mostly from graft donor cells, sampled 360 days after TCRalphabeta/CD19-depleted stem cell transplant. This chain connects TRBV12-3 or TRBV12-4 to TRBJ2-2; TRBD2 agrees at 12 bases. The sequence was obtained from a boy younger than two who had a stem cell transplant for Wiskott-Aldrich syndrome, so the T cells may come from the graft donor. CDR3 residues: CASSFLGLAGTNTGELFF. CDR3 bases: TGTGCCAGCAGTTTCCTCGGACTAGCGGGGACGAACACCGGGGAGCTGTTTTTT.